A selection of T cell receptor beta chains follows, all from one sample in a study of cytomegalovirus exposure and HLA in healthy donors. The table came from immunoSEQ multiplex PCR; TCRdb's copy has only in-frame clones and leaves some out. The sample records over 150,000 clones, around 65% being singletons. Sequencing was done on a sample of PBMCs. These receptors originate from a woman aged 35 to 49 in good health and CMV-seropositive. Both conserved end residues are part of each CDR3. The D gene is left open where the match is weak. Rows may omit the clone size; those that give it use once, few, many or a size class.

abundance | j_gene | v_gene | d_gene | CDR3nt | CDR3aa
NA | TRBJ1-3 | TRBV19 | NA | TGTGCCAGTATGGGAAGGGGGTTCGCTGGAAACACCATATATTTT | CASMGRGFAGNTIYF
NA | TRBJ1-1 | TRBV19 | NA | TGTGCCAGTAGTATGTCCCTTACGGGGACTGAAGCTTTCTTT | CASSMSLTGTEAFF
NA | TRBJ2-1 | TRBV18 | TRBD1 | TGTGCCAGCTCACCGGACAGGGTGAGGGATGAGCAGTTCTTC | CASSPDRVRDEQFF
few | TRBJ2-7 | TRBV27 | TRBD1 | TGTGCCAGCAGTTTACCCATAACAGGGGTCGACGAGCAGTACTTC | CASSLPITGVDEQYF
NA | TRBJ2-1 | TRBV4-3 | TRBD2 | TGCGCCAGCAGCCAAGAAAAGAGGAAAGGACTAGCGGTCCTGCCCCAGGATGAGCAGTTCTTC | CASSQEKRKGLAVLPQDEQFF
few | TRBJ2-5 | TRBV25-1 | NA | TGTGCCAGCAGTCAGATCTCAGGCCAAGAGACCCAGTACTTC | CASSQISGQETQYF
NA | TRBJ1-3 | TRBV6-1 | NA | TGTGCCAGCAGTGATACTTGGGGAAACACCATATATTTT | CASSDTWGNTIYF
once | TRBJ1-4 | TRBV7-2 | TRBD1 | TGTGCCAGCAGATCCCGACAGGGAGATGAAAAACTGTTTTTT | CASRSRQGDEKLFF
NA | TRBJ1-1 | TRBV2 | TRBD1 | TGTGCCAGCCGGGACAGCTCCCAAGGAACTGAAGCTTTCTTT | CASRDSSQGTEAFF
NA | TRBJ1-1 | TRBV15 | NA | TGTGCCACCAGCAGACCCGGACTGGGGACTGAAGCTTTCTTT | CATSRPGLGTEAFF
NA | TRBJ2-1 | TRBV2 | TRBD2 | TGTGCCAGCAGTGGGACTAGCTTCGATGAGCAGTTCTTC | CASSGTSFDEQFF